This entry lists 19 T cell receptor beta chains sequenced from one sample in a study of T cell repertoires in aging, cancer and after chemotherapy. Amplification of TCR beta used genomic DNA extracted from peripheral blood. A mixed TRB-A/B primer pool amplified rearranged TRB by multiplex touch-down PCR. Each CDR3 protein gets one entry after TCRdb re-called the multiplex PCR reads with MiXCR. The table shows roughly 4,000 distinct CDR3 sequences, with about 28% occurring only once. Sequencing used blood. These receptors were collected from a human donor in good health.

This CDR3 is CASSLMDSYPFF. CDR3 nucleotide sequence: TGTGCCAGCAGCTTAATGGACAGTTATCCGTTCTTC. The chain is built from TRBV7-4 and TRBJ2-1, with D possibly being TRBD1 (6 bases). CDR3 length: 12 residues. V was trimmed by 2 bases and J by 15 bases, leaving 14 bases between them. Germline loops: CDR1 SGHVT, CDR2 SQSDAQ.

Details on this clonotype: One end of the junction does not line up with germline, which may come from a read error. The V call is TRBV13, the J call TRBJ2-1, with TRBD2 matching over 15 bases. Germline V lookup: CDR1 PRHDT, CDR2 FYEKMQ (reference sequence). This CDR3 region has 15 residues. The CDR3 DNA is TGTGCCAGCAGCTCTGGACTAGCGGGGGGGCCTCGCCAGCTCTTC. This gives the protein CASSSGLAGGPRQLF.

V gene TRBV5-4 combines with J gene TRBJ2-3; 7 bases are shared with TRBD2. CDR3 size: 12 residues. Unmatched junction bases numbered 9, after V lost 3 bases and J lost 14 bases. CDR1 is SGHNT, CDR2 YYREEE, per germline (reference sequence). The CDR3 sequence is CASSSTSAPRYF. The CDR3 DNA reads as TGTGCCAGCAGCTCAACTAGCGCCCCCCGGTATTTT.

About this clonotype itself: A much larger clone lies one base from this, so it may be a read error. The chain carries TRBV5-5 and TRBJ2-7; D remains unclear. The CDR3 spans 14 residues. V was cut by 2 bases and J by 5 bases, with 14 bases left in between. Germline V gene sequence: CDR1 SGHKS, CDR2 YYEKEE (reference sequence). The CDR3 loop is CASSFRSRANEQYF. The CDR3 nucleotides read TGTGCCAGCAGCTTCAGGTCTAGGGCCAACGAGCAGTACTTC.

The CDR3 loop is CASRGATGELFF. CDR3 DNA sequence: TGTGCCAGCAGGGGAGCCACCGGGGAGCTGTTTTTT. This chain joins TRBV2 and TRBJ2-2, with D tentatively TRBD2 (5 bases). Per germline, CDR1 SNHLY and CDR2 FYNNEI. The CDR3 covers 12 residues. Trimming stripped 6 bases from V and 4 bases from J, with 6 bases between.

The sample holds a few counts of this clonotype. This rearrangement joins TRBV12-3 or TRBV12-4 to TRBJ2-1; tentatively, D is TRBD2 (5 bases). V lost 3 bases to trimming and J lost 8 bases, with 14 bases between them. The CDR3 runs to 14 residues. CDR3 coding DNA: TGTGCCAGCAGTTTGATGCCCTCGGGGTATGAGCAGTTCTTC. Protein sequence: CASSLMPSGYEQFF.

As for this clonotype: One end of the junction fails to match germline, which may point to a read error. This sequence joins TRBV18 and TRBJ2-7, with 7 nucleotides matching TRBD1. The CDR3 is 13 residues long. Germline CDR1 is KGHSH and CDR2 is LQKENI. Here the CDR3 reads CASSPGQSYEQYF. The CDR3 DNA reads as TGTGCAAGCTCGCCGGGACAGTCCTACGAGCAGTACTTC.

The CDR3 here is CASSTGLYSNQPQHF. CDR3 coding DNA: TGTGCCAGCAGCACAGGCCTGTATAGCAATCAGCCCCAGCATTTT. This sequence joins TRBV5-6 and TRBJ1-5, with D perhaps TRBD1 (5 bases). Germline assignment: CDR1 SGHDT and CDR2 YYEEEE. Trimming took off 4 bases at V and 0 bases at J, with 11 bases between the two ends. The CDR3 has 15 amino acids.

This clonotype has just a few counts. This chain connects TRBV6-4 to TRBJ2-5, with D perhaps assigned TRBD1 or TRBD2 (5 bases each). Trimming pared 3 bases from V and 5 bases from J, leaving 10 bases between. This CDR3 is built from 13 residues. CDR1 is MRHNA and CDR2 is SNTAGT in the germline V gene. The DNA of the CDR3 is TGTGCCAGCAGTGAGGGACCGGGCGAGACCCAGTACTTC. Its translation: CASSEGPGETQYF.

This clonotype is large in the sample. The chain uses TRBV29-1 and TRBJ1-5; 9 nucleotides agree with TRBD1. V dropped 4 bases and J dropped 4; count of bases not matched to a gene: 2. Germline CDR1 reads SQVTM; CDR2 reads ANQGSEA. The CDR3 has 13 amino acids. The CDR3 protein is CSVGQGGNQPQHF. The CDR3 region has the DNA TGCAGCGTTGGACAGGGGGGGAATCAGCCCCAGCATTTT.

This clonotype is categorized as medium-sized (0.01 to 0.1%). The chain is built from TRBV19 and TRBJ2-1, with D unclear. Trimming took off 3 bases at V and 2 bases at J, with 11 bases between the two ends. Germline loops: CDR1 LNHDA, CDR2 SQIVND (reference sequence). CDR3 length: 15 residues. The CDR3 sequence is CASSISLTTYNEQFF. The CDR3 DNA is TGTGCCAGTAGTATTTCCCTTACCACCTACAATGAGCAGTTCTTC.

This sequence joins TRBV10-3 and TRBJ2-2, with a tentative D call TRBD2 (5 bases). The CDR3 sequence is 14 residues long. Germline lookup yields CDR1 ENHRY and CDR2 SYGVKD. Trimming stripped 5 bases from V and 0 bases from J, with 7 bases between. CDR3 residues: CAISTRANTGELFF. The CDR3 DNA is TGTGCCATCAGTACGAGGGCGAACACCGGGGAGCTGTTTTTT.

This chain uses TRBV12-3 or TRBV12-4 with TRBJ2-7; 7 bases are a match to TRBD1. The CDR3 sequence is 12 residues long. V dropped 6 bases and J dropped 6; count of bases not matched to a gene: 5. CDR3 in amino acids: CASSPTGFEQYF. The CDR3 DNA reads TGTGCCAGCAGCCCGACAGGGTTCGAGCAGTACTTC.

In this sample, this clonotype turned up a few times. The V and J genes are TRBV6-1 and TRBJ2-1; 8 bases are shared with TRBD1. The CDR3 is 15 residues long. From germline, CDR1 is MNHNS and CDR2 SASEGT. Germline trimming cut 6 bases from V and 4 bases from J; bases unmatched to any gene: 8. CDR3 sequence (DNA): TGTGCCAGCAGGCCAGACAGGGGTTTTTACAATGAGCAGTTCTTC. Amino acids: CASRPDRGFYNEQFF.

The chain uses TRBV5-1 and TRBJ2-7; D perhaps matches TRBD2 (7 bases). V gave up 0 bases and J gave up 6 bases, with 16 bases separating them. CDR1 is SGHRS and CDR2 is YFSETQ in the germline V gene. There are 15 residues in the CDR3. CDR3 loop: CASSLVGGRLLEQYF. CDR3 coding DNA: TGCGCCAGCAGCTTGGTCGGGGGGCGCCTCCTCGAGCAGTACTTC.

A note on this clonotype: At one end, the junction sequence differs from germline, possibly due to a read error. This sequence joins TRBV12-5 and TRBJ1-4, with TRBD1 matching 7 bases. The CDR3 is 14 residues long. Germline loops: CDR1 LGHNT, CDR2 FRNRAP. CDR3 in amino acids: CASTRDSWDEKQFF. Here the CDR3 DNA reads TGTGCCAGCACCAGGGACAGTTGGGATGAAAAACAGTTTTTT. The whole variable domain, remainder taken from reference TRBV12-5 and TRBJ1-4, is DARVTQTPRHKVTEMGQEVTMRCQPILGHNTVFWYRQTMMQGLELLAYFRNRAPLDDSGMPKDRFSAEMPDATLATLKIQPSEPRDSAVYFCASTRDSWDEKQFFGSGTQLSVL.

This chain links TRBV11-2 with TRBJ1-1, with D unresolved. Trimming pared 0 bases from V and 4 bases from J, leaving 6 bases between. The CDR3 extends over 13 amino acids. Germline values: CDR1 SGHAT, CDR2 FQNNGV. CDR3 amino acids: CASSLDRSTEAFF. Here the CDR3 DNA reads TGTGCCAGCAGCTTAGATAGGTCCACTGAAGCTTTCTTT.

The V gene is TRBV19, the J gene TRBJ2-1; TRBD2 is a possible D gene (6 bases). The V end was cut by 6 bases, the J end by 6 bases, with 18 bases between. CDR1 is LNHDA, CDR2 SQIVND, per germline (reference sequence). The CDR3 extends over 15 amino acids. DNA for the CDR3: TGTGCCAGTAGGTTTTCACTAGCCCTTACCAATGAGCAGTTCTTC. Protein: CASRFSLALTNEQFF.

The gene calls are TRBV5-1 and TRBJ2-1, with unresolved D. Deletions cut 0 bases from V and 7 bases from J, with 11 bases between. The V gene's germline CDR1 is SGHRS and CDR2 YFSETQ. This CDR3 has 14 residues. The CDR3 bases are TGCGCCAGCAGCTTGGGCCGGTTGGGGAATGAGCAGTTCTTC. Its translation: CASSLGRLGNEQFF.